The clone carrying this T cell receptor (beta chain) showed up just a few times. Its antigen remains unknown. This sample stems from a study of T cells after yellow fever vaccination. The CDR3 consists of 14 residues. The trim removed 6 bases at V and 6 bases at J, leaving 11 bases unmatched. A process of 5'RACE template switching, which added a universal primer site and UMIs, was used to make TCR cDNA. One entry per CDR3 protein results from TCRdb running MiXCR on the 5' RACE reads. Among nearly 550,000 distinct CDR3 sequences listed, 15% to 20% were seen once. General study points: Repertoires sorted by FACS could include abundant clonotypes that are contaminants from the bulk population. The booster response re-showed most primary clones: 96% CD4, almost 90% CD8. Though weaker, the secondary response peaked faster, on day 5 versus 15.

The source was PBMCs, collected 15 days after the yellow fever booster vaccination. The sequence derives from a young man who received the YFV17D yellow fever vaccine. This chain joins TRBV12-3 or TRBV12-4 and TRBJ2-7; 7 bases map to TRBD1. CDR3 DNA: TGTGCCAGCAGACCTGGACAGGCCAGAGGCGAGCAGTACTTC. Translation: CASRPGQARGEQYF.